The rows below give T cell receptor beta chains drawn from one sample of a study of blood T cell repertoires in COVID-19. Some clones are missing from TCRdb's copy, which holds only in-frame ones; the method was immunoSEQ multiplex PCR. Of 110,000 to 150,000 clones in the sample, 65% to 90% are singletons; the top ten hold roughly a tenth. Sequencing was performed on peripheral blood. The receptor source for this set is a man aged 60 to 75 with active or convalescent COVID-19. Both conserved end residues are part of each CDR3. A D gene is named only where the DNA matches it firmly. Some rows mark clone size as missing; the rest say once, few, many or name a class of expanded clone.

d_call: TRBD1
clone_size: -
j_call: TRBJ1-1
v_call: TRBV5-4
cdr3_nt: TGTGCCAGCAGCTTGAGGGGGCCGGGACAGGGGGACCTAGAAGCTTTCTTT
cdr3_aa: CASSLRGPGQGDLEAFF

d_call: -
clone_size: -
j_call: TRBJ2-3
v_call: TRBV6-4
cdr3_nt: TGTGCCAGCAGTGCCCGTGGGGGGGGCGGAACAGATACGCAGTATTTT
cdr3_aa: CASSARGGGGTDTQYF

d_call: -
clone_size: few
j_call: TRBJ1-2
v_call: TRBV6-6
cdr3_nt: TGTGCCAGCAGTTACGAGGGTTACGATGGCTACACCTTC
cdr3_aa: CASSYEGYDGYTF

d_call: -
clone_size: -
j_call: TRBJ2-1
v_call: TRBV7-6
cdr3_nt: TGTGCCAGCAGCAGTGGACAGTATTACAATGAGCAGTTCTTC
cdr3_aa: CASSSGQYYNEQFF

d_call: -
clone_size: -
j_call: TRBJ1-2
v_call: TRBV3-1/TRBV3-2
cdr3_nt: TGTGCCAGCAGCCGTGGGCACGCGAGGGTTTATGGCTACACCTTC
cdr3_aa: CASSRGHARVYGYTF

d_call: -
clone_size: -
j_call: TRBJ1-2
v_call: TRBV28
cdr3_nt: TGTGCCAGCAGGGGGGGAGGGGCATCCTATGGCTACACCTTC
cdr3_aa: CASRGGGASYGYTF

d_call: -
clone_size: -
j_call: TRBJ2-3
v_call: TRBV7-2
cdr3_nt: TGTGCCAGCAGCTTCGTAGCGGATACGCAGTATTTT
cdr3_aa: CASSFVADTQYF

d_call: -
clone_size: -
j_call: TRBJ1-3
v_call: TRBV18
cdr3_nt: TGTGCCAGCTCACCATCCGGGATAACCTACACCTCTGGAAACACCATATATTTT
cdr3_aa: CASSPSGITYTSGNTIYF

d_call: -
clone_size: -
j_call: TRBJ2-1
v_call: TRBV9
cdr3_nt: TGTGCCAGCAGCGTAGTGGCGGACTCCTACAATGAGCAGTTCTTC
cdr3_aa: CASSVVADSYNEQFF

d_call: -
clone_size: -
j_call: TRBJ2-1
v_call: TRBV30
cdr3_nt: TGTGCCTGGAGGGAGGGACCAATAGTCCATGAGCAGTTCTTC
cdr3_aa: CAWREGPIVHEQFF

d_call: -
clone_size: -
j_call: TRBJ2-1
v_call: TRBV11-3
cdr3_nt: TGTGCCAGCAGCTTAATGAACAGAAGCAATGAGCAGTTCTTC
cdr3_aa: CASSLMNRSNEQFF

d_call: -
clone_size: -
j_call: TRBJ1-5
v_call: TRBV7-2
cdr3_nt: TGTGCCAGCAGCTTAGACTCCCAATGGGCTAATCAGCCCCAGCATTTT
cdr3_aa: CASSLDSQWANQPQHF

d_call: TRBD1
clone_size: -
j_call: TRBJ1-2
v_call: TRBV27
cdr3_nt: TGTGCCAGCAGTTTAAGGGACAGGCCAAGGACCTTC
cdr3_aa: CASSLRDRPRTF

d_call: -
clone_size: -
j_call: TRBJ1-2
v_call: TRBV19
cdr3_nt: TGTGCCAGTACATGGACAGAACTTAACTATGGCTACACCTTC
cdr3_aa: CASTWTELNYGYTF

d_call: -
clone_size: few
j_call: TRBJ1-1
v_call: TRBV7-2
cdr3_nt: TGTGCCAGCAGCTCCCTGACAGGACTCACTGAAGCTTTCTTT
cdr3_aa: CASSSLTGLTEAFF

d_call: TRBD2
clone_size: -
j_call: TRBJ2-3
v_call: TRBV7-6
cdr3_nt: TGTGCCAGCAGCTTAGTGGCTAGCGGGAATACAGATACGCAGTATTTT
cdr3_aa: CASSLVASGNTDTQYF

d_call: TRBD1
clone_size: -
j_call: TRBJ2-3
v_call: TRBV15
cdr3_nt: TGTGCCACCAGCACCCGACAGGGCACCGCAGGAGATACGCAGTATTTT
cdr3_aa: CATSTRQGTAGDTQYF

d_call: -
clone_size: -
j_call: TRBJ1-2
v_call: TRBV6-5
cdr3_nt: TGTGCCAGCAGCGACGGGGGCTATGGCTACACCTTC
cdr3_aa: CASSDGGYGYTF

d_call: -
clone_size: -
j_call: TRBJ1-1
v_call: TRBV20-1
cdr3_nt: TGCAGTGCTAGTGCCCCCCGGGACACCACTGAAGCTTTCTTT
cdr3_aa: CSASAPRDTTEAFF

d_call: TRBD1
clone_size: -
j_call: TRBJ1-2
v_call: TRBV28
cdr3_nt: TGTGCCAGCAGCTTCCCGGCGACAGGGAGAGTCCCCTATGGCTACACCTTC
cdr3_aa: CASSFPATGRVPYGYTF

d_call: TRBD2
clone_size: few
j_call: TRBJ2-1
v_call: TRBV11-2
cdr3_nt: TGTGCCAGCAGCCCCCTTAGCGGGAGTTACAATGAGCAGTTCTTC
cdr3_aa: CASSPLSGSYNEQFF

d_call: TRBD1
clone_size: -
j_call: TRBJ2-5
v_call: TRBV7-9
cdr3_nt: TGTGCCAGCAGCTCGGCCGGGACAGGGGCTGAGACCCAGTACTTC
cdr3_aa: CASSSAGTGAETQYF

d_call: -
clone_size: -
j_call: TRBJ2-3
v_call: TRBV12-5
cdr3_nt: TGTGCTAGTGCCCTCCTGGGGACTAGCACAGATACGCAGTATTTT
cdr3_aa: CASALLGTSTDTQYF

d_call: -
clone_size: -
j_call: TRBJ1-2
v_call: TRBV28
cdr3_nt: TGTGCCAGCAGTTTAACTCTCTACTATGGCTACACCTTC
cdr3_aa: CASSLTLYYGYTF

d_call: -
clone_size: -
j_call: TRBJ2-1
v_call: TRBV11-2
cdr3_nt: TGTGCCAGCAGCTTAGGGCCCGGGCAGGGCGTTAATGAGCAGTTCTTC
cdr3_aa: CASSLGPGQGVNEQFF

d_call: -
clone_size: -
j_call: TRBJ2-2
v_call: TRBV19
cdr3_nt: TGTGCCAGTAGTGGAGCGGGCACGAACACCGGGGAGCTGTTTTTT
cdr3_aa: CASSGAGTNTGELFF

d_call: TRBD1
clone_size: -
j_call: TRBJ1-1
v_call: TRBV4-1
cdr3_nt: TGCGCCAGCAGCCAATATTACCGGGACAGGGCGCTGAACACTGAAGCTTTCTTT
cdr3_aa: CASSQYYRDRALNTEAFF

d_call: -
clone_size: once
j_call: TRBJ2-2
v_call: TRBV19
cdr3_nt: TGTGCCACCCCTCGCGAGGAGAACACCGGGGAGCTGTTTTTT
cdr3_aa: CATPREENTGELFF

d_call: -
clone_size: -
j_call: TRBJ1-1
v_call: TRBV6-5
cdr3_nt: TGTGCCAGCAGTATAACATTTAACACTGAAGCTTTCTTT
cdr3_aa: CASSITFNTEAFF